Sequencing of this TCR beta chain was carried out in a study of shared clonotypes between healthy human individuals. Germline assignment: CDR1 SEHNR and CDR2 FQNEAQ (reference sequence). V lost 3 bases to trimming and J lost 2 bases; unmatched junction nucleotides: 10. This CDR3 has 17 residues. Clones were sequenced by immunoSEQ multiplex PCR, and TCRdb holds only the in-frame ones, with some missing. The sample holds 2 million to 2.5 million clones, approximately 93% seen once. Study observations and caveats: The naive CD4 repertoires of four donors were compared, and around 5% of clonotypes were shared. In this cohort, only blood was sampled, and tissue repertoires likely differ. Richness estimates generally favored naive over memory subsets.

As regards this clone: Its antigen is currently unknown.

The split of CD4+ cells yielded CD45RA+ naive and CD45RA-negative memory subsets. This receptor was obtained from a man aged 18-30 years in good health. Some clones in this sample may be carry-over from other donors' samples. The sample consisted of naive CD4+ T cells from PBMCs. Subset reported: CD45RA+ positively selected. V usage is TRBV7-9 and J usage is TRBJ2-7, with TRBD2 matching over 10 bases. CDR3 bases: TGTGCCAGCAGCTTTCTACCGTCCGGGACTAGCGCCTACGAGCAGTACTTC. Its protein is CASSFLPSGTSAYEQYF. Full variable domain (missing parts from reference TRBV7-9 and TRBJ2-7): DTGVSQNPRHKITKRGQNVTFRCDPISEHNRLYWYRQTLGQGPEFLTYFQNEAQLEKSRLLSDRFSAERPKGSFSTLEIQRTEQGDSAMYLCASSFLPSGTSAYEQYFGPGTRLTVT.